These 8 T cell receptor beta chains were all obtained from the same sample, sequenced in a study of identical twins. TCRdb redid the calling of the 5' RACE reads with MiXCR, one entry per CDR3 protein. This table holds hundreds of thousands of distinct CDR3 sequences, around 6% found once. Sequenced: naive T cells sorted from blood. The receptors were sampled from a young man in good health.

There are a few counts of this clonotype. CDR3 sequence reads: CSALPGAWEQYF. CDR3 sequence (DNA): TGCAGTGCCCTCCCGGGGGCATGGGAGCAGTACTTC. This chain joins TRBV20-1 and TRBJ2-7, with D perhaps TRBD1 or TRBD2 (6 bases each). The CDR3 covers 12 residues. V dropped 6 bases and J dropped 7 bases, with 16 bases sitting between them. Germline CDR1 is DFQATT and CDR2 is SNEGSKA (reference sequence).

This clonotype was seen ten or more times. V gene TRBV30 combines with J gene TRBJ1-5; D might be TRBD1 (6 bases). V was clipped by 3 bases and J by 5 bases, with 14 bases between them. This CDR3 spans 14 amino acids. Germline V gene data show CDR1 as GTSNPN and CDR2 as SVGIG (reference sequence). CDR3: CAWRGAGQHQPQHF. For the CDR3, the DNA is TGTGCCTGGAGAGGCGCGGGACAACATCAGCCCCAGCATTTT.

This clonotype was seen many times. The rearrangement joins TRBV20-1 to TRBJ2-5; D is uncertain. Germline V gene sequence: CDR1 DFQATT, CDR2 SNEGSKA (reference sequence). The ends were cut back, 2 bases at V and 0 bases at J, with 4 bases in the middle. The CDR3 contains 12 residues. CDR3: CSARSYQETQYF. In nucleotides, the CDR3 is TGCAGTGCTAGAAGCTACCAAGAGACCCAGTACTTC.

This clonotype has a count of ten or more. The rearrangement uses TRBV2 and TRBJ2-3; TRBD1 matches 10 bases. With V trimmed by 8 bases and J by 2 bases, 7 bases remained unmatched. Germline-derived CDR1 and CDR2 are SNHLY and FYNNEI. The CDR3 runs to 15 residues. The CDR3 here is CASRTGGLYTDTQYF. The CDR3, as DNA: TGTGCCAGCCGGACAGGGGGTCTATACACAGATACGCAGTATTTT.

This clonotype was counted a few times. This chain joins TRBV29-1 and TRBJ2-1, with TRBD1 matching 8 bases. The CDR3 runs 18 residues. V lost 4 bases and J lost 2; bases outside the gene matches: 16. CDR1 is SQVTM and CDR2 is ANQGSEA in the germline V gene. CDR3 DNA sequence: TGCAGCGTTGGGGATACCAGGGGGCGAGCCGGGGCCTACAATGAGCAGTTCTTC. This codes for CSVGDTRGRAGAYNEQFF.

This clonotype was recorded at least ten times. The chain recombines TRBV20-1 with TRBJ2-7; 11 bases map to TRBD1. The CDR3 sequence is 13 residues long. The V gene end was trimmed by 5 bases and the J gene end by 4 bases; junction bases not matched to a gene: 4. Germline V gene lookup returns CDR1 DFQATT and CDR2 SNEGSKA (reference sequence). Here the CDR3 reads CSAPGQGEYEQYF. The DNA for the CDR3 is TGCAGTGCTCCGGGACAGGGGGAATACGAGCAGTACTTC.

The chain carries TRBV3-1 and TRBJ2-5; 8 bases match TRBD2. The CDR3 extends over 15 amino acids. The trim removed 4 bases at V and 4 bases at J, leaving 8 bases unmatched. CDR1 and CDR2 from the germline V gene are LGHDT and YNNKEL (reference sequence). This CDR3 is CASSLSPLAVETQYF. In DNA form, the CDR3 reads TGTGCCAGCAGCCTTAGCCCACTAGCGGTAGAGACCCAGTACTTC.

This clonotype appeared many times. The chain carries TRBV7-8 and TRBJ2-3; 10 positions match TRBD2. V dropped 2 bases and J dropped 1; count of bases not matched to a gene: 9. The CDR3 has 18 residues. In germline, CDR1 is SGHVS, CDR2 FQNEAQ. The CDR3 DNA is TGTGCCAGCAGCTTAACTAGCGGGATAAGTAAGGGCACAGATACGCAGTATTTT. Translation: CASSLTSGISKGTDTQYF.